A single sample is the source of the 28 T cell receptor beta chains below, sequenced in a study of OX40 agonist ivuxolimab in advanced cancers. Sequenced by immunoSEQ multiplex PCR; TCRdb stores in-frame clones only, minus some. The table shows about 69,000 clones, with roughly 89% occurring only once. The starting material was CD4+ or CD8+ T cells sorted from blood, obtained in a trial of the OX40 agonist ivuxolimab. The receptors here all came from an adult with an advanced solid tumor such as melanoma, head and neck, liver or kidney cancer.

This clone was observed once. The genes are TRBV5-1 and TRBJ2-2, with D tentatively TRBD1 (5 bases). The CDR3 is made up of 15 amino acids. V dropped 0 bases and J dropped 4 bases, with 10 bases sitting between them. CDR1 and CDR2 (germline): SGHRS, YFSETQ. The CDR3 sequence: CASSLEGQGTGELFF. The CDR3 DNA is TGCGCCAGCAGCTTGGAGGGCCAGGGCACCGGGGAGCTGTTTTTT.

The V and J genes are TRBV11-3 and TRBJ2-5, with unresolved D. V gave up 1 base and J gave up 1 base, with 7 bases separating them. Germline assignment: CDR1 SGHNT and CDR2 YENEEA. The CDR3 totals 14 residues. This CDR3 reads CASSLGRVQETQYF. The CDR3 DNA is TGTGCCAGCAGCTTAGGCCGGGTCCAAGAGACCCAGTACTTC. Based on the CDR3 plus reference TRBV11-3 and TRBJ2-5, the full variable domain is EAGVVQSPRYKIIEKKQPVAFWCNPISGHNTLYWYLQNLGQGPELLIRYENEEAVDDSQLPKDRFSAERLKGVDSTLKIQPAELGDSAVYLCASSLGRVQETQYFGPGTRLLVL.

The J gene is TRBJ2-3, the V gene TRBV28; 8 nucleotides agree with TRBD2. This CDR3 is 17 amino acids long. Looked up from germline, CDR1 is MDHEN and CDR2 is SYDVKM. The V segment lost 7 bases and the J segment 3 bases; nucleotides outside the gene matches: 15. This CDR3 reads CASNQAGSGSGTDTQYF. For the CDR3, the DNA is TGTGCCAGCAACCAGGCCGGAAGCGGGAGTGGGACAGATACGCAGTATTTT.

The CDR3 coding sequence is TGTGCCAGCAGCTTAAGGGACGGGGGGCAGTACTTC. Amino acids: CASSLRDGGQYF. The chain carries TRBV7-9 and TRBJ2-7; weak D call: TRBD2 (6 bases). This CDR3 contains 12 residues. Trimming stripped 2 bases from V and 9 bases from J, with 11 bases between. Germline loops: CDR1 SEHNR, CDR2 FQNEAQ (reference sequence).

This clone was seen once. V usage is TRBV9 and J usage is TRBJ2-7; D may be TRBD1 (6 bases). Trimming shortened V by 2 bases and J by 7 bases, and 16 bases separated the two germline ends. The CDR3 has 14 residues. Germline V gene lookup returns CDR1 SGDLS and CDR2 YYNGEE. The CDR3, as DNA: TGTGCCAGCAGCGTTGGGACATTTAATTTAGAGCAGTACTTC. Translating gives CASSVGTFNLEQYF.

This chain connects TRBV11-1 to TRBJ2-7; D ambiguous. This CDR3 comprises 13 residues. Germline lookup yields CDR1 SGHAT and CDR2 FQDESV (reference sequence). The V end lost 1 base, the J end lost 3 bases, and 7 bases lay between the germline ends. The CDR3 spells CASSLGQRYEQYF. The DNA for the CDR3 is TGTGCCAGCAGCTTAGGACAACGCTACGAGCAGTACTTC.

The rearrangement uses TRBV5-1 and TRBJ2-1; TRBD2 might be the D (5 bases). V was trimmed by 2 bases and J by 5 bases, leaving 14 bases between them. Germline loops: CDR1 SGHRS, CDR2 YFSETQ. This CDR3 is 15 amino acids long. The CDR3 nucleotides read TGCGCCAGCAGCTTCGGGCCTAGCAGCGACAATGAGCAGTTCTTC. Its protein product is CASSFGPSSDNEQFF. Filled out from reference TRBV5-1 and TRBJ2-1, the complete variable domain reads KAGVTQTPRYLIKTRGQQVTLSCSPISGHRSVSWYQQTPGQGLQFLFEYFSETQRNKGNFPGRFSGRQFSNSRSEMNVSTLELGDSALYLCASSFGPSSDNEQFFGPGTRLTVL.

V usage is TRBV9 and J usage is TRBJ2-5; 12 bases match TRBD2. The germline V gene encodes CDR1 SGDLS and CDR2 YYNGEE. The CDR3 has 16 amino acids. V was clipped by 4 bases and J by 5 bases; unmatched bases: 9. In DNA form, the CDR3 reads TGTGCCAGCAGCAAGACTAGCGGGAGTGTTTGGGAGACCCAGTACTTC. As protein: CASSKTSGSVWETQYF.

This rearrangement joins TRBV28 to TRBJ2-1; D perhaps matches TRBD2 (5 bases). Germline V gene sequence: CDR1 MDHEN, CDR2 SYDVKM. The CDR3 covers 12 residues. V gave up 8 bases and J gave up 1 base, with 6 bases separating them. This CDR3 is CASGRSYNEQFF. CDR3 DNA: TGTGCCAGCGGGAGATCCTACAATGAGCAGTTCTTC.

This chain links TRBV5-1 with TRBJ2-7; D is uncertain. The ends were cut back, 0 bases at V and 2 bases at J, with 3 bases in the middle. The CDR3 is made up of 12 amino acids. CDR1 is SGHRS and CDR2 is YFSETQ in the germline V gene. The CDR3 DNA is TGCGCCAGCAGCTTGGAGCCCTACGAGCAGTACTTC. This gives the protein CASSLEPYEQYF.

The chain has TRBV2 and TRBJ2-1; the match to TRBD2 covers 8 bases. Germline assignment: CDR1 SNHLY and CDR2 FYNNEI. V lost 6 bases, J lost 0 bases, and 7 bases stayed unmatched. The CDR3 runs to 16 residues. In DNA, the CDR3 is TGTGCCAGCAGGGCCCTACTAGCGGACTCCTACAATGAGCAGTTCTTC. It translates to CASRALLADSYNEQFF.

The J gene is TRBJ2-7, the V gene TRBV7-2, with D uncertain. CDR1 is SGHTA and CDR2 is FQGNSA in the germline V gene. Trimming stripped 5 bases from V and 2 bases from J, with 4 bases between. This CDR3 has 11 amino acids. CDR3 sequence reads: CASSRAYEQYF. Written as DNA, the CDR3 is TGTGCCAGCAGCCGCGCCTACGAGCAGTACTTC.

CDR3 in DNA: TGTGCCAGCAGTGAACTGGGAGGGGGCTCTCCCTACGAGCAGTACTTC. Its translation is CASSELGGGSPYEQYF. The chain carries TRBV6-1 and TRBJ2-7; D possibly uses TRBD1 or TRBD2 (7 bases each). Trimming cost V 2 bases and J 2 bases, with 16 bases left between them. CDR3 length equals 16 residues. Germline V CDR1 and CDR2: MNHNS, SASEGT.

This chain links TRBV4-2 with TRBJ1-1; D uncertain. The CDR3 covers 13 residues. Germline V gives CDR1 LGHNA, CDR2 YNFKEQ. V was shortened by 2 bases and J by 1 base, with 5 bases between the two germline ends. Here the CDR3 reads CASSQWGNTEAFF. In DNA form, the CDR3 reads TGTGCCAGCAGCCAATGGGGGAACACTGAAGCTTTCTTT.

The chain uses TRBV14 and TRBJ2-2; tentatively, D is TRBD1 or TRBD2 (5 bases each). Trimming stripped 4 bases from V and 2 bases from J, with 8 bases between. Germline V lookup: CDR1 SGHDN, CDR2 FVKESK. The CDR3 extends over 14 amino acids. CDR3 nucleotides: TGTGCCAGCAGCCCGGGACGAAACACCGGGGAGCTGTTTTTT. Translating gives CASSPGRNTGELFF.

The CDR3 DNA reads as TGTGCCAGCAGCTCCGGGACAGGGGGGACTGAAGCTTTCTTT. It is translated as CASSSGTGGTEAFF. This sequence joins TRBV7-2 and TRBJ1-1, with 11 bases fitting TRBD1. From germline, CDR1 is SGHTA and CDR2 FQGNSA. The CDR3 runs to 14 residues. After removal of 4 bases from V and 5 bases from J, the junction contained 3 bases not matched to a gene.

The chain is built from TRBV9 and TRBJ1-1; D uncertain. Germline CDR1 SGDLS, CDR2 YYNGEE. The V end lost 3 bases, the J end lost 2 bases, and 14 bases lay between the germline ends. The CDR3 covers 15 residues. CDR3 bases: TGTGCCAGCAGCGGGGCCGCACTGGGTAACACTGAAGCTTTCTTT. Translated: CASSGAALGNTEAFF.

The chain has TRBV7-6 and TRBJ2-5; 9 bases are a match to TRBD1. Trimming took 5 bases from V and 1 from J; bases not matched to a gene: 8. Germline CDR1 SGHVS, CDR2 FNYEAQ. This CDR3 has 16 amino acids. As DNA, the CDR3 is TGTGCCAGCAGCGCCAAACAGGGGGCGATCCAAGAGACCCAGTACTTC. This gives the protein CASSAKQGAIQETQYF.

The chain has TRBV28 and TRBJ2-3; TRBD2 agrees at 10 bases. V shed 1 base, J shed 8 bases, and the junction held 9 bases outside the gene matches. Germline V gene sequence: CDR1 MDHEN, CDR2 SYDVKM. This CDR3 is 16 amino acids long. In DNA form, the CDR3 reads TGTGCCAGCAGTTTATTAGCGGGAGGCCTGGGGGGTACGCAGTATTTT. Translating gives CASSLLAGGLGGTQYF.

The genes are TRBV28 and TRBJ2-7, with a weak D call TRBD2 (6 bases). V dropped 2 bases and J dropped 2 bases, with 13 bases sitting between them. The CDR3 sequence is 15 residues long. The V gene's germline CDR1 is MDHEN and CDR2 SYDVKM. The DNA of the CDR3 is TGTGCCAGCAGTTTAGGGGGGAGTAGCCCCTACGAGCAGTACTTC. Translation gives CASSLGGSSPYEQYF.

The J gene is TRBJ1-1, the V gene TRBV4-1; D unclear. CDR1 and CDR2 from the germline V gene are MGHRA and YSYEKL. Trimming stripped 2 bases from V and 1 base from J, with 14 bases between. The CDR3 loop spans 16 amino acids. This chain's CDR3 is CASSQRLLGRNTEAFF. The CDR3 DNA sequence: TGCGCCAGCAGCCAACGATTGCTGGGGAGGAACACTGAAGCTTTCTTT.

J is TRBJ1-3 and V is TRBV28, with D perhaps TRBD1 (5 bases). V shed 3 bases and J shed 0 bases, with 12 bases lying between them. CDR1 and CDR2 (germline): MDHEN, SYDVKM. The CDR3 totals 16 residues. The CDR3: CASSLGGVFSGNTIYF. Written as DNA, the CDR3 is TGTGCCAGCAGTTTGGGGGGGGTGTTCTCTGGAAACACCATATATTTT.

The chain carries TRBV5-6 and TRBJ1-4; 7 bases agree with TRBD1. The CDR3 is 14 amino acids. J lost 4 bases, V lost 3 bases, and 3 bases had no gene match. Germline loops: CDR1 SGHDT, CDR2 YYEEEE. CDR3 sequence (DNA): TGTGCCAGCAGCTACAGGGGCCTTAATGAAAAACTGTTTTTT. It yields the protein CASSYRGLNEKLFF.

The gene calls are TRBV19 and TRBJ2-2; 7 positions agree with TRBD2. This CDR3 spans 16 amino acids. Germline V gene data show CDR1 as LNHDA and CDR2 as SQIVND (reference sequence). J was trimmed by 3 bases and V by 3 bases; bases with no gene match: 7. The CDR3: CASSIGGRVYTGELFF. The CDR3 bases are TGTGCCAGTAGTATTGGGGGGAGGGTCTACACCGGGGAGCTGTTTTTT.

This rearrangement joins TRBV6-5 to TRBJ1-4; the D is unclear. Trimming left V 10 bases short and J 4 bases short, with 10 bases between. The germline V gene has CDR1 MNHEY and CDR2 SVGAGI. This CDR3 is 12 amino acids long. The CDR3 DNA reads as TGTGCCACCGGAGGCTTTAATGAAAAACTGTTTTTT. As protein: CATGGFNEKLFF.

The chain carries TRBV2 and TRBJ2-7; 12 nucleotides agree with TRBD2. After removal of 5 bases from V and 2 bases from J, the junction contained 4 bases not matched to a gene. The CDR3 totals 15 residues. Germline assignment: CDR1 SNHLY and CDR2 FYNNEI. The CDR3 spells CASSSGTSGPYEQYF. The CDR3 region has the DNA TGTGCCAGCAGTTCCGGGACTAGCGGGCCCTACGAGCAGTACTTC. Complete variable domain (other parts from reference TRBV2 and TRBJ2-7): EPEVTQTPSHQVTQMGQEVILRCVPISNHLYFYWYRQILGQKVEFLVSFYNNEISEKSEIFDDQFSVERPDGSNFTLKIRSTKLEDSAMYFCASSSGTSGPYEQYFGPGTRLTVT.

V usage is TRBV19 and J usage is TRBJ2-2; D ambiguous. Germline V gene lookup returns CDR1 LNHDA and CDR2 SQIVND (reference sequence). Trimming shortened V by 5 bases and J by 7 bases, and 11 bases separated the two germline ends. The CDR3 contains 13 residues. The CDR3 bases are TGTGCCAGTAGTTCCCGGGTTGTCGGGGAGCTGTTTTTT. Translated, it gives CASSSRVVGELFF.

The chain couples TRBV15 to TRBJ2-7; D call uncertain. The CDR3 sequence is 16 residues long. Germline CDR1 LNHNV, CDR2 YYDKDF (reference sequence). Trimming pared 1 base from V and 0 bases from J, leaving 13 bases between. The CDR3 region is CATSRGSRTVSYEQYF. DNA of the CDR3: TGTGCCACCAGCAGAGGTAGCAGGACGGTCTCCTACGAGCAGTACTTC.